Below, one T cell receptor (beta chain) is given with its context. In this sample, this clone turned up once. Its antigen is currently not known. There are no base qualities to consult, and no much larger clone falls within one base. These data are taken from a study of cytomegalovirus exposure and HLA in healthy donors (dated by TCRdb to the late 2010s). Regarding the study in general: According to an earlier analysis of 550 to 700 of the donors, 150 million to 200 million T cells yielded some 120 million unique TCR beta sequences and around 280 Gb of sequence data. Among some 400 genotyped donors of the cohort, an average of about 240,000 unique TCR beta nucleotide sequences were sequenced per donor, 15% to 20% of them non-productive. Along with the roughly 710-subject first cohort, a separate validation cohort of around 120 different subjects was used. Rather than using new phenotypic data, the later analysis identified candidate immune exposures from TCR beta sequences and from how often those sequences occurred across donors. HLA typing included class I and class II loci at four-digit resolution. Genome-wide SNP genotypes for about 65% of the 666 donors were used in a later genetic analysis, which treated that subset as a discovery cohort. Alongside the repertoire data, information on donor age, sex, ethnicity and CMV serostatus was compiled. Every discovery cohort repertoire had been produced on one sequencing platform. Typing coverage differed by locus: A, B, C, DRB1 and DQB1 were typed in about 620-640 donors, DQA1 in approximately 520, DPA1 in 606, and DPB1 in 400 to 480. A later analysis re-analyzed previously published TCR beta repertoires from roughly 690 donors and added high-resolution HLA genotyping to study TCR occurrence patterns. High-throughput TCR immunosequencing, statistical association of individual TCRs with disease status, and machine learning were combined to predict cytomegalovirus infection status. Using immunosequencing, the study profiled T cell repertoires from approximately 700 subjects and related those repertoires to cytomegalovirus serostatus. Of the 300 to 500 genotyped donors, over 80% were placed in the genetic ancestry cluster associated with self-reported Caucasian donors. About 280 gigabases of sequencing data and 70 million to 95 million unique TCR sequences made up an early release that covered several hundred HLA-typed donors. The study aimed to test whether signatures of past pathogen exposure could be identified by cataloging public T cell receptors. In an earlier analysis of more than 550 of the donors, high-throughput TCR beta sequencing was used to judge whether each TCR beta V gene segment behaved as functional or pseudogenic. A few DR-DQ haplotypes were handled as single units for association and clustering because linkage in the cohort was strong.

The research as a whole found: Most CMV-associated TCR beta chains appeared to be HLA-restricted in a later analysis, and the HLA associations seemed to be driven largely by CMV exposure. Because some donors lacked HLA typing at each locus, the association tests relied only on the typed subset. A later analysis reported that several top co-occurrence clusters appeared linked to parvovirus B19, influenza, CMV and Epstein-Barr virus. A later genetic analysis reported fewer N-insertions in productive TCRs among donors in an Asian-associated ancestry cluster than the roughly 640-donor mean. Strong co-occurrence of HLA alleles, especially DR and DQ, made assigning TCR associations to individual alleles difficult. Only TCR beta chains were sequenced in this cohort, and the absence of alpha or paired-chain data limited detectable features. Some IMGT-functional V segments, including TRBV6-2 and TRBV6-3, could not be distinguished by the 87-base-pair reads and were therefore excluded. The classifier was reported to diagnose cytomegalovirus status with high specificity and sensitivity in both the original and validation cohorts. In the study, 164 TCR beta chains were listed as associated with cytomegalovirus. In a later analysis, TCR association rates were found to vary across HLA loci, with the most associated TCRs seen for DRB1 alleles and the fewest for HLA-C alleles. Roughly uniform sequencing depth across donors was assumed in presence/absence analyses, although this assumption may not hold. Compared with equally common non-associated chains, HLA-associated TCR beta chains in a later analysis were more clonally expanded and had lower generation probabilities. In an earlier analysis of roughly 500 of the donors, most TCR beta V segments appeared in productive rearrangements about 90% or about 30% of the time, broadly matching IMGT annotations. Because counts were too low, roughly 17 rarely observed V segments, including chromosome 9 orphons, were left out of the earlier analysis of 587 of the donors. A further reported finding was that TCR beta sequences accurately predicted the HLA-A and HLA-B alleles for most subjects in the first cohort. A group of highly shared sequence variants was considered likely to be a technical artifact of the sequencing pipeline. At a false discovery rate of 0.05, a later analysis linked some 17,000 TCR beta sequences to specific HLA alleles. Most TCR sequences were seen in very few donors, while some public TCRs were found in many individuals. A later genetic analysis associated a missense DCLRE1C variant with V-gene and J-gene trimming of TCR beta chains, and an independent cohort replicated the association. Correlated functional status among segregating V segments might be attributable to linkage disequilibrium, but an unknown experimental factor could not be ruled out. In vitro tests confirmed that three of the cytomegalovirus-associated TCR beta chains recognize cytomegalovirus antigens. Immune exposure information for the cohort was limited to CMV serostatus. The authors suggested that the approach could potentially be extended to other disease states and immunological phenotypes.

Library generation was performed with the immunoSEQ multiplex PCR assay. For the multiplex PCR, a mixture combining 60 forward primers for TCR Vbeta segments and 13 reverse primers for TCR Jbeta segments was used. Amplification of the CDR3 region of rearranged TCR beta genes was performed with a multiplex PCR assay on genomic DNA. The amplified TCR beta libraries were sequenced on the Illumina HiSeq System as 87-base-pair reads. The study's processing was this. A later analysis tallied around 87 million unique TCR beta chains across the 660 or so repertoires, and about 12 million of those chains were shared by two or more donors. A nearest-neighbor algorithm error-corrected the raw reads and collapsed the reads into unique sequences, merging closely related sequences to remove PCR and sequencing errors. To assign V, D and J gene segments, CDR3 sequences were aligned to IMGT reference sequences. For a sequence to be retained, at least a six-nucleotide match to both a V gene segment and a J gene segment was required. A rearrangement was called productive if the CDR3 had no stop codons and remained in frame with V and J, and every other rearrangement was called non-productive. CDR3 was defined according to IMGT convention as the region running from the second conserved V-encoded cysteine to the conserved J-encoded phenylalanine. The earlier analysis of some 540 of the donors excluded any sequence lacking an unambiguous match to a single V gene segment. In an earlier analysis of several hundred of the donors, V segments were called functional above 56.7% productive rearrangements and were called segregating when the between-donor standard deviation exceeded 5%. A statistical classification framework was developed to diagnose cytomegalovirus status using the catalog of TCR beta chain sequences. In a later analysis, V and J genes were assigned by comparing TCR nucleotide sequences against IMGT/GENE-DB human TR gene sequences. A later analysis assigned CDR3 sequences and most-parsimonious VDJ recombination scenarios with the TCRdist pipeline. In a later analysis, each TCR beta chain was defined by its CDR3 amino acid sequence together with its V-gene family, and reads lacking a unique V-gene family were excluded. A later analysis removed nearly 600 highly shared, low-generation-probability nucleotide sequences to deal with suspected cross-contamination and a sequencing artifact. For each public chain, a later analysis derived a clonal expansion index from normalized ranks of inferred template counts within each repertoire. In a later analysis, generation probabilities were computed using a VDJ recombination model fitted to out-of-frame rearrangements, and the results were checked against IGoR. In a later analysis, hypergeometric tests were used to score TCR-TCR, TCR-HLA and TCR-CMV co-occurrence, with a repertoire-size bias correction applied to TCR pairs. A later analysis estimated false discovery rates by permuting HLA or CMV assignments 20 times. In a later analysis, co-occurring TCRs were grouped using DBSCAN, and TCRdist sequence similarity was added for clustering within HLA-allele-positive subsets. Repertoires with fewer than 30,000 or more than 120,000 public chains were left out of co-occurrence clustering, as were about 5 repertoires with anomalous nucleotide sharing. The table was pulled from immuneACCESS by TCRdb, which kept in-frame rearrangements only. Such tables lose some clones; where checked, under half of the loss comes from unresolved V genes, and the rest has no known cause. Clone size and V and J calls were adopted from that table, with D and trimming inferred from the DNA. Recorded for this sample are 100,000 to 150,000 clones; around 77% of them occurred a single time. Roughly 1% of the sample goes to the ten largest clones.

Measured from the cysteine to the phenylalanine, the CDR3 is 15 residues long. The sequence is cut down to CDR3 DNA, 45 bases in frame from base 1. The germline V gene supplies CDR1 SGHTA and CDR2 FQGNSA. Trimming at the junction amounts to 4 bases on V and 5 bases on J, and the germline ends lie 18 bases apart. In total, around 600 healthy bone marrow donors made up the cohort. At the time of sampling, all cohort members were nominally healthy, though unrecorded immune exposures were likely present. The donor tested CMV seronegative, placing the donor among the 350 or so seronegative members of the cohort. Each donor provided a peripheral blood sample, and peripheral blood mononuclear cells were used for TCR beta sequencing. The Qiagen DNeasy Blood Extraction Kit was used to extract genomic DNA from the blood cell samples.

This clonotype was obtained from a woman in her fifties or sixties in good health and CMV-seronegative. Sequencing used PBMCs. Recombination connected TRBV7-2 to TRBJ2-7, and perhaps TRBD2 as D gene, on 5 matching bases. The DNA sequence reads TGTGCCAGCAGCTCTGGTGAGGGAGTGGTCAACGAGCAGTACTTC. Its protein product is CASSSGEGVVNEQYF.